These 5 T cell receptor beta chains came from one sample sequenced in a study of circulating and synovial CD4+ cells in juvenile arthritis. The table came from immunoSEQ multiplex PCR; TCRdb's copy has only in-frame clones and leaves some out. The table records a few thousand clones, about 80% of them present only once. Sequenced material: CD4+ T cells from synovial fluid. These receptors were taken from a human donor with juvenile idiopathic arthritis.

The chain employs TRBV7-3 and TRBJ2-1; D might be TRBD2 (7 bases). V was pared by 0 bases and J by 5 bases, with 11 bases between. CDR1 and CDR2 from the germline V gene are SGHTA and FQGTGA. This CDR3 has 15 residues. The CDR3 reads CASSLTGGAHNEQFF. The CDR3 nucleotides read TGTGCCAGCAGCTTAACAGGGGGGGCGCACAATGAGCAGTTCTTC.

The chain recombines TRBV5-1 with TRBJ2-1, with 12 bases identical to TRBD2. Unmatched junction bases numbered 13, after V lost 4 bases and J lost 8 bases. The CDR3 sequence is 17 residues long. Germline V gene lookup returns CDR1 SGHRS and CDR2 YFSETQ. The CDR3 DNA is TGCGCCAGCAGCCGCGGACTAGCGGGACGGGGTGTAGATGAGCAGTTCTTC. Protein: CASSRGLAGRGVDEQFF.

J is TRBJ2-2 and V is TRBV19; D perhaps matches TRBD1 (5 bases). Per germline, CDR1 LNHDA and CDR2 SQIVND (reference sequence). CDR3 size: 15 residues. V was shortened by 3 bases and J by 3 bases, with 11 bases between the two germline ends. CDR3 sequence reads: CASSMPGWDTGELFF. As DNA, the CDR3 is TGTGCCAGTAGTATGCCAGGGTGGGACACCGGGGAGCTGTTTTTT.

The genes are TRBV10-2 and TRBJ2-7; 11 positions match TRBD2. This CDR3 region has 15 residues. Per germline, CDR1 WSHSY and CDR2 SAAADI. V trimming: 8 bases; J trimming: 0 bases; junction bases outside the gene matches: 6. The CDR3 nucleotides are TGCGCCAGCCGGCTAACTAGCGGGGGCTCCTACGAGCAGTACTTC. This sequence encodes CASRLTSGGSYEQYF.

The CDR3 protein is CASSQGFRSYQPQHF. The DNA for the CDR3 is TGTGCCAGCAGCCAGGGGTTTAGGAGTTATCAGCCCCAGCATTTT. The chain couples TRBV28 to TRBJ1-5, with D possibly TRBD1 on 6 matching bases. The CDR3 is 15 residues long. Germline lookup yields CDR1 MDHEN and CDR2 SYDVKM. The V end lost 6 bases, the J end lost 5 bases, and 17 bases lay between the germline ends.